This TCR beta chain is drawn from a study of tumor T cells in aggressive B-cell lymphoma. Measured with immunoSEQ multiplex PCR; TCRdb has only the in-frame clones, and not every one. Altogether 2,000 to 2,500 clones are present, approximately 83% being singletons, with the ten largest covering about a fifth. The sample holds a few counts of this clone. The source material was tumor tissue. This TCR came from an adult with diffuse large B cell lymphoma.

This CDR3 reads CASSLIFWGQGNAGELFF. CDR3 DNA: TGTGCCAGCAGTTTGATATTTTGGGGACAGGGAAACGCCGGGGAGCTGTTTTTT. The chain recombines TRBV27 with TRBJ2-2, with TRBD1 matching over 9 bases. This CDR3 contains 18 residues. Per germline, CDR1 MNHEY and CDR2 SMNVEV (reference sequence). V lost 3 bases and J lost 6; bases outside the gene matches: 14.